A selection of T cell receptor beta chains follows, all from one sample in a study of vaccination effects on CD4 cells after COVID-19. Clones were sequenced by immunoSEQ multiplex PCR, and TCRdb holds only the in-frame ones, with some missing. This table has about 48,000 clones, 65% to 80% appearing once. No antigen has been assigned to these receptors. Sequencing used CD4+ T cells from PBMCs cultured without peptide, obtained before COVID-19 vaccination. These receptor sequences come from a human donor who received a COVID-19 vaccine. The CDR3 runs from the conserved cysteine through the conserved F or W. The D gene is left open where the match is weak. The size entry is marked missing in some rows and otherwise reads once, few, many or a size class.

V	J	size	D	DNA	CDR3
TRBV5-4	TRBJ2-1	.	.	TGTGCCAGCAGCTTTCGGGCGGGAAGCTCCTACAATGAGCAGTTCTTC	CASSFRAGSSYNEQFF
TRBV24-1	TRBJ2-2	.	TRBD2	TGTGCCACCAGAGCACAGCGGGGGGCTCGGGGCACCGGGGAGCTGTTTTTT	CATRAQRGARGTGELFF
TRBV5-4	TRBJ1-6	few	.	TGTGCCAGCAGCTTCGTCAGCGGGTTTGGTAATTCACCCCTCCACTTT	CASSFVSGFGNSPLHF
TRBV19	TRBJ2-3	.	.	TGTGCCAGTAGTATAGGTCAGGGCACAGATACGCAGTATTTT	CASSIGQGTDTQYF
TRBV7-9	TRBJ1-2	.	.	TGTGCCAGCAGCTTCACGGGGGAGGGTGGCTACACCTTC	CASSFTGEGGYTF
TRBV11-2	TRBJ1-1	.	TRBD1	TGTGCCAGCAGCCTTAGACAGGGGGCTGAAGCTTTCTTT	CASSLRQGAEAFF
TRBV5-1	TRBJ1-3	.	TRBD1	TGCGCCAGCAGCCTAGGACCGGGACAGGGGCTGGAAGGAAACACCATATATTTT	CASSLGPGQGLEGNTIYF
TRBV2	TRBJ1-2	.	TRBD1	TGTGCCAGCAGTGTCGACAGGGTCCGTATCTATGGCTACACCTTC	CASSVDRVRIYGYTF
TRBV12-5	TRBJ1-5	few	.	TGTGCTAGTGGGCGGACGGGGGATCAGCCCCAGCATTTT	CASGRTGDQPQHF
TRBV4-2	TRBJ2-1	few	TRBD2	TGTGCCAGCAGCCAAGGTCTAGCGGTACGTTACAATGAGCAGTTCTTC	CASSQGLAVRYNEQFF
TRBV9	TRBJ1-6	.	.	TGTGCCAGCAGCGTAGGGGGGGTAACCAATTCACCCCTCCACTTT	CASSVGGVTNSPLHF
TRBV3-1/TRBV3-2	TRBJ1-6	once	.	TGTGCCAGGGATGTACGGGACATTGGCTCCTATAATTCACCCCTCCACTTT	CARDVRDIGSYNSPLHF
TRBV28	TRBJ2-1	.	.	TGTGCCAGTAACGGGTACAATGAGCAGTTCTTC	CASNGYNEQFF
TRBV4-2	TRBJ1-1	.	.	TGTGCCAGCAGCCCTGGGACGGATACTGAAGCTTTCTTT	CASSPGTDTEAFF
TRBV7-2	TRBJ1-5	.	.	TGTGCCAGCAGCTCCAACCCCAATGGGCCCCAGCATTTT	CASSSNPNGPQHF
TRBV27	TRBJ1-6	few	.	TGTGCCAGCAGTTTATACGTCATGAGCTCCTATAATTCACCCCTCCACTTT	CASSLYVMSSYNSPLHF
TRBV7-2	TRBJ1-2	.	TRBD1	TGTGCCAGCAGCTTAGTGGGACAGGGCCCCAACTATGGCTACACCTTC	CASSLVGQGPNYGYTF
TRBV20-1	TRBJ1-2	.	.	TGCAGTGTGGGTCAAGCCTATGGCTACACCTTC	CSVGQAYGYTF
TRBV11-2	TRBJ1-1	.	.	TGTGCCAGCAGCTTATGGGGTAGGGCTTTCTTT	CASSLWGRAFF
TRBV5-1	TRBJ2-1	once	.	TGCGTCAGCAGCTTGGAAACCAGGGTCAATGAGCAGTTCTTC	CVSSLETRVNEQFF
TRBV4-1	TRBJ1-2	.	.	TGCGCCAGCAGCTATCACGGGAAAAAAAACTATGGCTACACCTTC	CASSYHGKKNYGYTF
TRBV19	TRBJ2-7	.	.	TGTGCCAGTAGTATAGCAGGAAGAAGGGAGCAGTACTTC	CASSIAGRREQYF
TRBV4-1	TRBJ1-1	.	.	TGCGCCAGCAGCCAAGAAAGGTTTAGAGCAGCGATGAACACTGAAGCTTTCTTT	CASSQERFRAAMNTEAFF
TRBV6-1	TRBJ2-6	.	TRBD1	TGTGCCAGCAGTGACACGGGACAGGGGGCACCTGGGGCCAACGTCCTGACTTTC	CASSDTGQGAPGANVLTF
TRBV2	TRBJ1-6	once	TRBD1	TGTGCCAGCACCAGGACAGGGGGCAACGGAGGTTCACCCCTCCACTTT	CASTRTGGNGGSPLHF
TRBV5-4	TRBJ2-7	once	.	TGTGCCAGCAGCTTGGGCGGGGTTCTCAAGGAGCAGTACTTC	CASSLGGVLKEQYF
TRBV30	TRBJ1-5	few	TRBD1	TGTGCCTGGACCCGACAGGGTCTTAGCAATCAGCCCCAGCATTTT	CAWTRQGLSNQPQHF
TRBV9	TRBJ2-7	.	.	TGTGCCAGCAGCGTAGCTGGTGACAGGCTCTACGAGCAGTACTTC	CASSVAGDRLYEQYF
TRBV10-3	TRBJ2-3	.	.	TGTGCCATCAAGTCAGGCACAGATACGCAGTATTTT	CAIKSGTDTQYF
TRBV7-2	TRBJ2-7	few	.	TGTGCCAGCAGTCCCCGGTCTCCGGGGAGCGAGCAGTACTTC	CASSPRSPGSEQYF
TRBV10-3	TRBJ1-2	.	.	TGTGCCATCAGTGCCGGGACGGCCTATGGCTACACCTTC	CAISAGTAYGYTF
TRBV4-2	TRBJ2-3	.	.	TGTGCCAGCAGCCAAGGAAGACACGGGGGAGCAGATACGCAGTATTTT	CASSQGRHGGADTQYF
TRBV6-5	TRBJ1-6	.	.	TGTGCCAGCAGTTACTCGACTGGTCATAATTCACCCCTCCACTTT	CASSYSTGHNSPLHF
TRBV2	TRBJ2-1	.	TRBD1	TGTGCCAGCAGTTGGGACAGGGGTAAGGATGAGCAGTTCTTC	CASSWDRGKDEQFF
TRBV2	TRBJ2-3	.	TRBD2	TGTGCCAGCATGGGACTAGCTGTAGATACGCAGTATTTT	CASMGLAVDTQYF
TRBV2	TRBJ2-2	.	.	TGTGCCAGCAGTGTGAATTACCCCGGGGAGCTGTTTTTT	CASSVNYPGELFF
TRBV18	TRBJ1-3	.	.	TGTGCCAGCTCACGCTCTAGGGGAGATGGAAACACCATATATTTT	CASSRSRGDGNTIYF
TRBV3-1/TRBV3-2	TRBJ2-7	.	.	TGTGCCAGCAGCCAAGGCCCAGGACCTTACGAGCAGTACTTC	CASSQGPGPYEQYF
TRBV24-1	TRBJ2-3	.	TRBD2	TGTGCCACCAGTGACCCGGGACTAGGGACGTCGGATACGCAGTATTTT	CATSDPGLGTSDTQYF
TRBV19	TRBJ2-1	.	.	TGTGCCAGTTCAAACGTCGGACTCACCGGCAATGAGCAGTTCTTC	CASSNVGLTGNEQFF
TRBV28	TRBJ1-1	.	.	TGTGCCAGCAGTTTGTCGGGGAGATCGGAAGCTTTCTTT	CASSLSGRSEAFF
TRBV5-1	TRBJ2-2	few	TRBD2	TGCGCCAGCAGCTTGGGGCCGGGGGGCACCGGGGAGCTGTTTTTT	CASSLGPGGTGELFF
TRBV18	TRBJ2-2	.	TRBD1	TGTGCCAGCTCACCAGCCGGGACAGCGAACACCGGGGAGCTGTTTTTT	CASSPAGTANTGELFF
TRBV4-1	TRBJ2-5	few	.	TGCGCCAGCAGCCAGGCCTACCAAGAGACCCAGTACTTC	CASSQAYQETQYF
TRBV28	TRBJ1-1	.	.	TGTGCCAGCAGTGTAGGAGGGAACACTGAAGCTTTCTTT	CASSVGGNTEAFF
TRBV6-4	TRBJ2-2	.	TRBD1	TGTGCCAGCAGTGAGGGACAGGGGGACACCGGGGAGCTGTTTTTT	CASSEGQGDTGELFF
TRBV12-5	TRBJ2-1	.	.	TGTGCTAGTGGTTTTCTAGCAACCAATGAGCAGTTCTTC	CASGFLATNEQFF
TRBV6-4	TRBJ2-3	.	TRBD1	TGTGCCAGCAGCCTACAGGGGATCCCAGATACGCAGTATTTT	CASSLQGIPDTQYF
TRBV13	TRBJ2-1	.	.	TGTGCCAGCAGCTTAGACGGACAGCCTGACAATGAGCAGTTCTTC	CASSLDGQPDNEQFF
TRBV5-5	TRBJ2-4	few	.	TGTGCCAGCAGCTTAGGGAGTTTAGCCAAAAACATTCAGTACTTC	CASSLGSLAKNIQYF
TRBV6-5	TRBJ1-1	.	.	TGTGCCAGCAGTTACGCGGACAGAAGGAATGAAGCTTTCTTT	CASSYADRRNEAFF
TRBV27	TRBJ1-2	few	TRBD1	TGTGCCAGCAGTTTGGGCAGGGGGAGCCATGGCTACACCTTC	CASSLGRGSHGYTF
TRBV9	TRBJ2-1	.	TRBD2	TGTGCCAGCAGCGTAGTAGGGACTAACTACAATGAGCAGTTCTTC	CASSVVGTNYNEQFF
TRBV2	TRBJ1-5	.	.	TGTGCCAGCAGGGTAGAGTCCGAGCAGCCCCAGCATTTT	CASRVESEQPQHF
TRBV5-6	TRBJ2-7	.	TRBD2	TGTGCCAGCAGCCGGGTAGCGGGGGGGTACGAGCAGTACTTC	CASSRVAGGYEQYF
TRBV11-2	TRBJ2-3	.	.	TGTGCCAGCAGCTCTGGCCCAAAAGATACGCAGTATTTT	CASSSGPKDTQYF
TRBV10-3	TRBJ1-2	.	.	TGTGCCATCAGTGAGTCGAAGGGGTATGGCTACACCTTC	CAISESKGYGYTF
TRBV28	TRBJ1-6	medium-sized	.	TGTGCCAGCAAGGAGTGGAATTCACCCCTCCACTTT	CASKEWNSPLHF
TRBV13	TRBJ1-2	once	.	TGTGCCAGCAGCCCCCCATGGGGACACCCCCAAAGTTATGGCTACACCTTC	CASSPPWGHPQSYGYTF
TRBV19	TRBJ2-7	.	TRBD1	TGTGCCAGTAGTACGACTGACAGGGCGGGCGAGCAGTACTTC	CASSTTDRAGEQYF